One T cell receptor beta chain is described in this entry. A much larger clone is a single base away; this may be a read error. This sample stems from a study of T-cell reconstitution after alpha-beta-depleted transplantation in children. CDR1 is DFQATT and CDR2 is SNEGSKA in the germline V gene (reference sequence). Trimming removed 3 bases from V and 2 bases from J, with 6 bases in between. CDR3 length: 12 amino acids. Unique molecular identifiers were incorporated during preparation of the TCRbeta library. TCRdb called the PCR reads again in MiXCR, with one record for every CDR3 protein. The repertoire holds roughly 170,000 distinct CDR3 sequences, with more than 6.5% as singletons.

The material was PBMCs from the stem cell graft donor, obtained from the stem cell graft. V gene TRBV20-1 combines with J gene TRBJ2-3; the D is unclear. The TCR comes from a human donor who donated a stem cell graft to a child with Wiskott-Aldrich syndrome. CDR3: CSARANTDTQYF. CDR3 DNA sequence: TGCAGTGCTAGGGCAAACACAGATACGCAGTATTTT.